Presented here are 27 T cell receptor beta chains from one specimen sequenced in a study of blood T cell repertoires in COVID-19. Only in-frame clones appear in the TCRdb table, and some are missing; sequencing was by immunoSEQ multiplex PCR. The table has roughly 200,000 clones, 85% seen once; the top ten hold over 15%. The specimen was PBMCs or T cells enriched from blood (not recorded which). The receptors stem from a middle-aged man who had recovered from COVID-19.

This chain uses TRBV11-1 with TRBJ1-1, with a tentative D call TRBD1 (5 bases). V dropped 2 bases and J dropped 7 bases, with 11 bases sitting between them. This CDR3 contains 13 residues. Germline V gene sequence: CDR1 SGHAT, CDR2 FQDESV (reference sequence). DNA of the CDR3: TGTGCCAGCAGCTTAAGGCAGGGCTTTGAAGCTTTCTTT. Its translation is CASSLRQGFEAFF.

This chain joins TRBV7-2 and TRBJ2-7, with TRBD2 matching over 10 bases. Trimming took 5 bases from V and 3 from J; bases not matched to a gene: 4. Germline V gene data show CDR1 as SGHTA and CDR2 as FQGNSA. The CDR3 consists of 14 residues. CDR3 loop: CASSASGSNYEQYF. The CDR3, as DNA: TGTGCCAGCAGCGCTAGCGGGAGCAACTACGAGCAGTACTTC.

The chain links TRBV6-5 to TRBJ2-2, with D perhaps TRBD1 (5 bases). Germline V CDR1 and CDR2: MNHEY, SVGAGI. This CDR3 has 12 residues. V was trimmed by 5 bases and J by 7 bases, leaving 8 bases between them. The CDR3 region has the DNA TGTGCCAGCAGTCTAGGGGTCGGGGAGCTGTTTTTT. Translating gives CASSLGVGELFF.

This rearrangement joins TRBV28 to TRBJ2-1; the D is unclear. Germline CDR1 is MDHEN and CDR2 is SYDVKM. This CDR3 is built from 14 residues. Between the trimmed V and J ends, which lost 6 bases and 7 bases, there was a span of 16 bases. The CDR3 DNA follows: TGTGCCAGCAGAAGATTCGGGTTAGAGAATGAGCAGTTCTTC. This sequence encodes CASRRFGLENEQFF.

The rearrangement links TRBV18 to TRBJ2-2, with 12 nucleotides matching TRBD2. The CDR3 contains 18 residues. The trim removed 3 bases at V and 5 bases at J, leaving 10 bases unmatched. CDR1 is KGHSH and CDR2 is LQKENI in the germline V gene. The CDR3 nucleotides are TGTGCCAGCTCACCCATGACCCAAACTAGCGGGAGGACCGGGGAGCTGTTTTTT. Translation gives CASSPMTQTSGRTGELFF. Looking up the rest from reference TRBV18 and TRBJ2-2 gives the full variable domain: NAGVMQNPRHLVRRRGQEARLRCSPMKGHSHVYWYRQLPEEGLKFMVYLQKENIIDESGMPKERFSAEFPKEGPSILRIQQVVRGDSAAYFCASSPMTQTSGRTGELFFGEGSRLTVL.

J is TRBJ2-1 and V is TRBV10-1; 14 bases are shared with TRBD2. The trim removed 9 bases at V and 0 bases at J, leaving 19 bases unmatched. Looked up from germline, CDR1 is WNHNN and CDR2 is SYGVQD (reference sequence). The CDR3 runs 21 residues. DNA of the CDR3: TGCGCCAGTGGCCTGACTCTGGTTGGACTAGCGGGAGGCAGCTCCTACAATGAGCAGTTCTTC. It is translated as CASGLTLVGLAGGSSYNEQFF.

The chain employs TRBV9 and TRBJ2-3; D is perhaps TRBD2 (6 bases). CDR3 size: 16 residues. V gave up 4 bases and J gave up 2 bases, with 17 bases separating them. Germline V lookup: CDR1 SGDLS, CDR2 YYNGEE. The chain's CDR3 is CASSFSSGLLTDTQYF. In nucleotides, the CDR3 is TGTGCCAGCAGCTTTAGTTCGGGACTTCTCACAGATACGCAGTATTTT.

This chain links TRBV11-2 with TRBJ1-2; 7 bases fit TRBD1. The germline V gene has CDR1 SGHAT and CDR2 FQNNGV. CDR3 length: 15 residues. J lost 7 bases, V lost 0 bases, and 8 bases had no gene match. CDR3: CASSLEWTGIGGYTF. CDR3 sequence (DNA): TGTGCCAGCAGCTTAGAGTGGACAGGCATCGGTGGCTACACCTTC.

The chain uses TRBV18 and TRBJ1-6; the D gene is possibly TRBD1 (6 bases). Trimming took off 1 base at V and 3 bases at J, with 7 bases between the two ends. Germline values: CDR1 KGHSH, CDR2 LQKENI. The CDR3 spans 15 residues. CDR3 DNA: TGTGCCAGCTCACCACGGGACAACTATAATTCACCCCTCCACTTT. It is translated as CASSPRDNYNSPLHF.

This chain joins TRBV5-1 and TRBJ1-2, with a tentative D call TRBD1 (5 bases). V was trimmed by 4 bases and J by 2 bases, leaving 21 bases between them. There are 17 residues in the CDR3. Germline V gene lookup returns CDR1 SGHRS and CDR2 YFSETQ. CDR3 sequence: CASSPSGRVGTNYGYTF. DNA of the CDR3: TGCGCCAGCAGCCCGTCCGGGAGGGTGGGGACGAACTATGGCTACACCTTC. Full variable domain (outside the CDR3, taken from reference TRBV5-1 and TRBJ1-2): KAGVTQTPRYLIKTRGQQVTLSCSPISGHRSVSWYQQTPGQGLQFLFEYFSETQRNKGNFPGRFSGRQFSNSRSEMNVSTLELGDSALYLCASSPSGRVGTNYGYTFGSGTRLTVV.

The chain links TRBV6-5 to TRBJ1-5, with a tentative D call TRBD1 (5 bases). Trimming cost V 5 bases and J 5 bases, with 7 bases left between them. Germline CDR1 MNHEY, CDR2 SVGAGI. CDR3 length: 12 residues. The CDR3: CASSTGHQPQHF. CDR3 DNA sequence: TGTGCCAGCAGTACAGGCCATCAGCCCCAGCATTTT.

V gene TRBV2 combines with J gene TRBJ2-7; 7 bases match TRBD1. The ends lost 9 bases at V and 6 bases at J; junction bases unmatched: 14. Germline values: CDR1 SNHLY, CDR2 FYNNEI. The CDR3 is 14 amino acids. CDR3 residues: CASTKDRVRFEQYF. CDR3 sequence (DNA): TGTGCCAGTACGAAAGACAGGGTGAGGTTCGAGCAGTACTTC. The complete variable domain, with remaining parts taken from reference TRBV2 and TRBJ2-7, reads EPEVTQTPSHQVTQMGQEVILRCVPISNHLYFYWYRQILGQKVEFLVSFYNNEISEKSEIFDDQFSVERPDGSNFTLKIRSTKLEDSAMYFCASTKDRVRFEQYFGPGTRLTVT.

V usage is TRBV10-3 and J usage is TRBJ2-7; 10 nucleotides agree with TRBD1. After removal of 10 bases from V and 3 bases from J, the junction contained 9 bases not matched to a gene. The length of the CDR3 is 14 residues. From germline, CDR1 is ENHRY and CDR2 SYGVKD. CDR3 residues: CATSQGDRGYEQYF. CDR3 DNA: TGTGCCACCTCTCAAGGGGACAGGGGCTACGAGCAGTACTTC.

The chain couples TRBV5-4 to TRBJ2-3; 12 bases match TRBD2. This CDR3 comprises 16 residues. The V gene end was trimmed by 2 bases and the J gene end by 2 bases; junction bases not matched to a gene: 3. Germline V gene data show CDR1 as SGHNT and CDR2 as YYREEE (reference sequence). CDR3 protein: CASSFGLAGFTDTQYF. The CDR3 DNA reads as TGTGCCAGCAGCTTCGGACTAGCGGGGTTCACAGATACGCAGTATTTT.

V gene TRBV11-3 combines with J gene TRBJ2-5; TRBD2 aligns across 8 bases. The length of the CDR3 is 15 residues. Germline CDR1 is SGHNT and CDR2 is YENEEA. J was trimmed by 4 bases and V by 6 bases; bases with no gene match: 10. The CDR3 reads CASRPGGGLGETQYF. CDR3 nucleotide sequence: TGTGCCAGCAGACCCGGGGGGGGCTTAGGAGAGACCCAGTACTTC.

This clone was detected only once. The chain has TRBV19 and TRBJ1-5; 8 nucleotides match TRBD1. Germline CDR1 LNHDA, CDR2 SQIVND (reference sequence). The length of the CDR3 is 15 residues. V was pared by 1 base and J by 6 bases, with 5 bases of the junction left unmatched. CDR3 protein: CASSIVGQGGQPQHF. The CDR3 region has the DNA TGTGCCAGTAGTATAGTAGGACAGGGAGGTCAGCCCCAGCATTTT.

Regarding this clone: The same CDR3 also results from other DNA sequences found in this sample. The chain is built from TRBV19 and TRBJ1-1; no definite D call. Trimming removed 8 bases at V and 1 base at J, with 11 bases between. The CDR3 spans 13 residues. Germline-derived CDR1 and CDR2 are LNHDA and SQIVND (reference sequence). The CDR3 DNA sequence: TGTGCCAGTTCGACGAGCGGGAACACTGAAGCTTTCTTT. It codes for CASSTSGNTEAFF.

The CDR3 is CSGRAVNTGELFF. DNA for the CDR3: TGCAGCGGGAGGGCGGTGAACACCGGGGAGCTGTTTTTT. The V call is TRBV29-1, the J call TRBJ2-2; perhaps TRBD2 as D (6 bases). The CDR3 consists of 13 residues. In germline, CDR1 is SQVTM, CDR2 ANQGSEA. Trimming removed 7 bases at V and 1 base at J, with 10 bases between.

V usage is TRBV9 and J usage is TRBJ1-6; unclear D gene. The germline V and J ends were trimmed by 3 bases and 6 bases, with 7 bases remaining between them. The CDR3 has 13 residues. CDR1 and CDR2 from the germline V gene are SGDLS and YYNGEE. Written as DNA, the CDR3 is TGTGCCAGCAGCGAAGTCGGTAATTCACCCCTCCACTTT. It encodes CASSEVGNSPLHF.

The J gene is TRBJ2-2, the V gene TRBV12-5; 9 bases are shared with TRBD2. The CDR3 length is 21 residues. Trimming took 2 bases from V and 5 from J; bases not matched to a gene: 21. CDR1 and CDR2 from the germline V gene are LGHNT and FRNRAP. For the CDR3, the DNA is TGTGCTAGTGGTTTGAGACTCCGTAGGGCGGGAGGGCCGGTGGAGACCGGGGAGCTGTTTTTT. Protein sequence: CASGLRLRRAGGPVETGELFF. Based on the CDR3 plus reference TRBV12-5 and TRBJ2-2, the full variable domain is DARVTQTPRHKVTEMGQEVTMRCQPILGHNTVFWYRQTMMQGLELLAYFRNRAPLDDSGMPKDRFSAEMPDATLATLKIQPSEPRDSAVYFCASGLRLRRAGGPVETGELFFGEGSRLTVL.

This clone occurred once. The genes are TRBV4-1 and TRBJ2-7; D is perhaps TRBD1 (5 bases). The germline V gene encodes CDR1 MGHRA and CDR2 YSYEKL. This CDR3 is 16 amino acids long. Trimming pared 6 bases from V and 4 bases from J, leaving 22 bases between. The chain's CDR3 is CASSLGFRTSLYEQYF. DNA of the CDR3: TGCGCCAGCAGTTTGGGCTTCAGGACATCGCTTTACGAGCAGTACTTC.

CDR3 nucleotides: TGTGCCAGCAGCCGAAACCCGGGTCAGCCCCAGCATTTT. Translated: CASSRNPGQPQHF. The rearrangement joins TRBV7-2 to TRBJ1-5, with no clear D. V lost 5 bases and J lost 6, with 11 bases in between. CDR1 SGHTA and CDR2 FQGNSA come from the germline V gene. This CDR3 is 13 amino acids long.

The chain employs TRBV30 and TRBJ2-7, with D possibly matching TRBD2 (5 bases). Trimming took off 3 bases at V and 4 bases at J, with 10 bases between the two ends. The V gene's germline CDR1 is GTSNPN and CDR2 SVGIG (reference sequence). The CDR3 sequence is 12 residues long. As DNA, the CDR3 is TGTGCCTGGAGCGCTAGCCGGTACGAGCAGTACTTC. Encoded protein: CAWSASRYEQYF.

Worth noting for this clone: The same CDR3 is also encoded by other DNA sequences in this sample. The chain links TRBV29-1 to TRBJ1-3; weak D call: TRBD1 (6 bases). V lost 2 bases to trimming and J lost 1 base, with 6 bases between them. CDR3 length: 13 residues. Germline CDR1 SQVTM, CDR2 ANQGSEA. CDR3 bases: TGCAGCGTTGAAACAGGGTCTGGAAACACCATATATTTT. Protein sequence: CSVETGSGNTIYF.

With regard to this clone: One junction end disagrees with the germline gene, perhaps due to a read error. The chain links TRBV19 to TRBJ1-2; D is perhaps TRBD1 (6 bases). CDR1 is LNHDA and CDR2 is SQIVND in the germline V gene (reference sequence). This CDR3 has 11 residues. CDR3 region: CASSSGTSYGF. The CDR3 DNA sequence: TGTGCCAGTAGTTCCGGGACAAGTTACGGCTTC.

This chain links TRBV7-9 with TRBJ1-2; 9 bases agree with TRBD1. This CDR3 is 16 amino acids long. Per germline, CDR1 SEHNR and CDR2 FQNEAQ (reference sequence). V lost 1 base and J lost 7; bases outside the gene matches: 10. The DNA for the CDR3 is TGTGCCAGCAGCTTAGGGGGACAGGGTCGGATCGGTGGCTACACCTTC. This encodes CASSLGGQGRIGGYTF. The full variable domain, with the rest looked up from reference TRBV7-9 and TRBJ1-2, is DTGVSQNPRHKITKRGQNVTFRCDPISEHNRLYWYRQTLGQGPEFLTYFQNEAQLEKSRLLSDRFSAERPKGSFSTLEIQRTEQGDSAMYLCASSLGGQGRIGGYTFGSGTRLTVV.

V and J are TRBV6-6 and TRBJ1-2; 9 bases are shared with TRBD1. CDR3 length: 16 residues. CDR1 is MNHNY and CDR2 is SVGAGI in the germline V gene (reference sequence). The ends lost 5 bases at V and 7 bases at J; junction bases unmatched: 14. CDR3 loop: CASSRTGTGPRGGYTF. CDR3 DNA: TGTGCCAGCAGTCGAACCGGGACAGGGCCCAGAGGTGGCTACACCTTC.